The sequence of this T cell receptor (beta chain) was determined in a study of CD8 T cells in ankylosing spondylitis. Study-wide findings and caveats: Reportedly, disease-linked clones are significantly enriched in ankylosing spondylitis patients' matched synovial fluid. Disease-linked clones, CD8+, were relatively rare in peripheral blood. In the blood and synovial fluid of reactive arthritis, some motif variants had been previously reported.

Trimming pared 6 bases from V and 6 bases from J, leaving 18 bases between. CDR3 length equals 16 residues. Germline lookup yields CDR1 SNHLY and CDR2 FYNNEI. This clonotype appeared a few times. Its matching antigen is unknown. TCRdb reanalysed the 5' RACE reads using MiXCR and keeps one entry per CDR3 protein. This table holds roughly 200,000 distinct CDR3 sequences, about 26% found once. The chain carries TRBV2 and TRBJ1-6; a possible D gene is TRBD1 (5 bases). Sequencing used blood, either unsorted or a sorted T cell fraction (not recorded which). The source of this sequence is a male donor with ankylosing spondylitis or in good health (not recorded which). In nucleotides, the CDR3 is TGTGCCAGCAGCCGCAGGGAAGAACTTCGTAATTCACCCCTCCACTTT. It yields the protein CASSRREELRNSPLHF.